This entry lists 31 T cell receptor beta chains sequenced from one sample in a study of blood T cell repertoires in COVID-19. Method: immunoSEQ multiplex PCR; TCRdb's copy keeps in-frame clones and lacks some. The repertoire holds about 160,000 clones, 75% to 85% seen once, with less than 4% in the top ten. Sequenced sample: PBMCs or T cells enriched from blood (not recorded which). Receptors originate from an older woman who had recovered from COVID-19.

The CDR3 is CASSIIPYNEQFF. In DNA form, the CDR3 reads TGTGCCAGCAGTATAATCCCGTACAATGAGCAGTTCTTC. The chain combines TRBV2 with TRBJ2-1; no clear D gene. The CDR3 totals 13 residues. The V end lost 5 bases, the J end lost 4 bases, and 9 bases lay between the germline ends. Germline lookup yields CDR1 SNHLY and CDR2 FYNNEI.

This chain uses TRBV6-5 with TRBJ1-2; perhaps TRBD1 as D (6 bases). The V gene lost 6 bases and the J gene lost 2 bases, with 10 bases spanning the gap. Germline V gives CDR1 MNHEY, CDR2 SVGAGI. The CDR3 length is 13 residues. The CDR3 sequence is CASRNRENYGYTF. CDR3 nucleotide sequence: TGTGCCAGCAGAAACAGGGAGAACTATGGCTACACCTTC.

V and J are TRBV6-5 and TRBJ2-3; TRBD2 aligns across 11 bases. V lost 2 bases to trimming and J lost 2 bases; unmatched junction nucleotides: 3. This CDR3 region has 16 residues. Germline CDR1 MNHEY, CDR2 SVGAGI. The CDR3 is CASSYGGLADTDTQYF. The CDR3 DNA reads TGTGCCAGCAGTTACGGGGGACTAGCGGACACAGATACGCAGTATTTT.

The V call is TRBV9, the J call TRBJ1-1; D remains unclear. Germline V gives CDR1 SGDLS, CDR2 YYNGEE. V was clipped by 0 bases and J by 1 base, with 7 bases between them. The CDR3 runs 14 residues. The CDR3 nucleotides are TGTGCCAGCAGCGTAGCTGAGGGGAACACTGAAGCTTTCTTT. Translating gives CASSVAEGNTEAFF.

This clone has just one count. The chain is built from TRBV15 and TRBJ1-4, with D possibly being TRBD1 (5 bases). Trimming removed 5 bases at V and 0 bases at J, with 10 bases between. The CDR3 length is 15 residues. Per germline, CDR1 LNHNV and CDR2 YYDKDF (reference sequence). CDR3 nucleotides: TGTGCCACCAGCGGACAAAAAACAACTAATGAAAAACTGTTTTTT. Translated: CATSGQKTTNEKLFF.

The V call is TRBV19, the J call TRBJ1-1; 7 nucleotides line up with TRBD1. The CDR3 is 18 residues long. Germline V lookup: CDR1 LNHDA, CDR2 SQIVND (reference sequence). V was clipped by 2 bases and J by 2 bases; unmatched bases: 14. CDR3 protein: CASSIQDTSYRGNTEAFF. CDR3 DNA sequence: TGTGCCAGTAGTATACAAGATACTTCCTACAGGGGAAACACTGAAGCTTTCTTT. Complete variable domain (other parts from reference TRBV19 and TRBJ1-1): DGGITQSPKYLFRKEGQNVTLSCEQNLNHDAMYWYRQDPGQGLRLIYYSQIVNDFQKGDIAEGYSVSREKKESFPLTVTSAQKNPTAFYLCASSIQDTSYRGNTEAFFGQGTRLTVV.

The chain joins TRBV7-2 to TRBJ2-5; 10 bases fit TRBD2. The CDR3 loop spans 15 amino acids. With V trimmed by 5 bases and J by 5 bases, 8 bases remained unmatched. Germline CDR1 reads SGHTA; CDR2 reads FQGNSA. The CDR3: CASSLSGGSGETQYF. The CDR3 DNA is TGTGCCAGCAGCCTTAGCGGGGGGTCGGGGGAGACCCAGTACTTC. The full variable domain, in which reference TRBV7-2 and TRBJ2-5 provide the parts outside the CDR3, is GAGVSQSPSNKVTEKGKDVELRCDPISGHTALYWYRQSLGQGLEFLIYFQGNSAPDKSGLPSDRFSAERTGGSVSTLTIQRTQQEDSAVYLCASSLSGGSGETQYFGPGTRLLVL.

CDR3 bases: TGTGCTAGTGGTTTGGAGGGCAGGGTGAACACCATATATTTT. Translating gives CASGLEGRVNTIYF. This chain uses TRBV12-5 with TRBJ1-3; possible D gene TRBD1, 5 bases. Germline-derived CDR1 and CDR2 are LGHNT and FRNRAP. Deletions cut 1 base from V and 7 bases from J, with 11 bases between. The CDR3 runs to 14 residues. Supplemented by reference TRBV12-5 and TRBJ1-3, the full variable domain reads DARVTQTPRHKVTEMGQEVTMRCQPILGHNTVFWYRQTMMQGLELLAYFRNRAPLDDSGMPKDRFSAEMPDATLATLKIQPSEPRDSAVYFCASGLEGRVNTIYFGEGSWLTVV.

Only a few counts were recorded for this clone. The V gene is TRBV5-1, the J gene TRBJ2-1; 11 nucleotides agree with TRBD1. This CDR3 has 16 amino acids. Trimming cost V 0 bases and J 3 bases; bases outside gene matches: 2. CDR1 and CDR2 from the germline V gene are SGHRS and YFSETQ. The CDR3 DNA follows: TGCGCCAGCAGCTTGGGGACAGGGGGCTTCTACAATGAGCAGTTCTTC. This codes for CASSLGTGGFYNEQFF.

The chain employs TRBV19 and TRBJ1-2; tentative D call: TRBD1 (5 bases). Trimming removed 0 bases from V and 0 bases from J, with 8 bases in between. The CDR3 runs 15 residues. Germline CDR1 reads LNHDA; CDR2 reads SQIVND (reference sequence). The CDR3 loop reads CASSIDGRANYGYTF. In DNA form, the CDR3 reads TGTGCCAGTAGTATAGACGGCAGGGCTAACTATGGCTACACCTTC.

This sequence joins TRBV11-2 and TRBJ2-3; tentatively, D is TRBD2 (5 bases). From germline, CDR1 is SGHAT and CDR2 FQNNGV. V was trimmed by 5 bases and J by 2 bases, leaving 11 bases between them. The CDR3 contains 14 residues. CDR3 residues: CASSRRTATDTQYF. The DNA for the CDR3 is TGTGCCAGCAGCCGGCGGACTGCCACAGATACGCAGTATTTT.

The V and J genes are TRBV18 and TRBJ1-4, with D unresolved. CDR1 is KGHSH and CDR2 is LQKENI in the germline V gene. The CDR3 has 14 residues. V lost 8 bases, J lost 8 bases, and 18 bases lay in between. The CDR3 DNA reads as TGTGCCAGCCGCGACACAGTAGGAAGCGAAAAACTGTTTTTT. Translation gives CASRDTVGSEKLFF.

CDR3 nucleotide sequence: TGTGCCAGCAGTTACACCCGACTAGCGGGGGAAGAGACCCAGTACTTC. The encoded protein is CASSYTRLAGEETQYF. The chain joins TRBV6-2 or TRBV6-3 to TRBJ2-5, with TRBD2 matching over 12 bases. The germline V gene encodes CDR1 MNHEY and CDR2 SVGEGT. The trim removed 2 bases at V and 3 bases at J, leaving 4 bases unmatched. The CDR3 length is 16 residues.

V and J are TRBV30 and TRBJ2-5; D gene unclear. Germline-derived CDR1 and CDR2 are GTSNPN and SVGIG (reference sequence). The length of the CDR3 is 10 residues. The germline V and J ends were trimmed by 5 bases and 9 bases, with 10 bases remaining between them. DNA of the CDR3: TGTGCCTGGGGTACCCGCGCCCAGTACTTC. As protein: CAWGTRAQYF. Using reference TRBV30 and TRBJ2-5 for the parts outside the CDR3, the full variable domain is SQTIHQWPATLVQPVGSPLSLECTVEGTSNPNLYWYRQAAGRGLQLLFYSVGIGQISSEVPQNLSASRPQDRQFILSSKKLLLSDSGFYLCAWGTRAQYFGPGTRLLVL.

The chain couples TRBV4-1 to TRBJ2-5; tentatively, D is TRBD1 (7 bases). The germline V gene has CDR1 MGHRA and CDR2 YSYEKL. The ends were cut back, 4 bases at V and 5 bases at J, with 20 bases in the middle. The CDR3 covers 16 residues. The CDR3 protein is CASSPDTTRGRETQYF. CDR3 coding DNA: TGCGCCAGCAGCCCAGACACGACCAGGGGGAGGGAGACCCAGTACTTC.

Here the CDR3 reads CASSLSTRRAGGETQYF. The CDR3 nucleotides read TGCGCCAGCAGCTTGTCTACGAGACGCGCGGGTGGAGAGACCCAGTACTTC. V and J are TRBV5-1 and TRBJ2-5; a possible D gene is TRBD2 (5 bases). The CDR3 is 17 amino acids. Germline V gene data show CDR1 as SGHRS and CDR2 as YFSETQ. The V gene lost 1 base and the J gene lost 4 bases, with 20 bases spanning the gap.

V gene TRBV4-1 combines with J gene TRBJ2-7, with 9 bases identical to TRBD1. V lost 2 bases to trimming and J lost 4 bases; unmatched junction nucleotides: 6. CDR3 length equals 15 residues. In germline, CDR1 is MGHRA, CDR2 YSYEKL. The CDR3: CASSQNSGQGYEQYF. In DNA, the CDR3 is TGCGCCAGCAGCCAAAATTCGGGACAGGGTTACGAGCAGTACTTC.

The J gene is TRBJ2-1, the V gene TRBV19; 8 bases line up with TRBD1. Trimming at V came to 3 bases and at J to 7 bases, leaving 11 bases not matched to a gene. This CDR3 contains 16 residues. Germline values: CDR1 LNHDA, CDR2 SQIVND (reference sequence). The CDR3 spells CASSIRGQVAWNEQFF. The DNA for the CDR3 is TGTGCCAGTAGTATCAGGGGGCAGGTTGCCTGGAATGAGCAGTTCTTC.

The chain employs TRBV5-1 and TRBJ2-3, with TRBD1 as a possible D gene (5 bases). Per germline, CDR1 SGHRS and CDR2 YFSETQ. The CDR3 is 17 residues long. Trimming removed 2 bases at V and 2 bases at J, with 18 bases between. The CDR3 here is CASSFVSGHGSTDTQYF. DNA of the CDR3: TGCGCCAGCAGCTTCGTATCAGGGCACGGTTCCACAGATACGCAGTATTTT.

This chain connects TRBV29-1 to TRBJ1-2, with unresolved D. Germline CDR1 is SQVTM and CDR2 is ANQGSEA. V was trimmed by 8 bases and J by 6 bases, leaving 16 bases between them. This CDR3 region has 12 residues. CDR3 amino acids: CSPEGPGNGYTF. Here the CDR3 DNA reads TGCAGCCCCGAAGGTCCGGGGAATGGCTACACCTTC.

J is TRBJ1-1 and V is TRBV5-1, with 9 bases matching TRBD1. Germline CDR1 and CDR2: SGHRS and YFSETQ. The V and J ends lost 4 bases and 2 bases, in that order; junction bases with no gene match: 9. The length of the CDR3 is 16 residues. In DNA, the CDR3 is TGCGCCAGCAGCCCCGGACAGGGGTTAGGCAACACTGAAGCTTTCTTT. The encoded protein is CASSPGQGLGNTEAFF.

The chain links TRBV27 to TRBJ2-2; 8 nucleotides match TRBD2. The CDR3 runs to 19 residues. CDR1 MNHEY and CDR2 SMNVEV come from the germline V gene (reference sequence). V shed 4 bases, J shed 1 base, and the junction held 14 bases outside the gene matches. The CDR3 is CASSSSPRVSGENTGELFF. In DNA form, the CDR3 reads TGTGCCAGCAGTTCCAGCCCCCGGGTTAGCGGGGAGAACACCGGGGAGCTGTTTTTT.

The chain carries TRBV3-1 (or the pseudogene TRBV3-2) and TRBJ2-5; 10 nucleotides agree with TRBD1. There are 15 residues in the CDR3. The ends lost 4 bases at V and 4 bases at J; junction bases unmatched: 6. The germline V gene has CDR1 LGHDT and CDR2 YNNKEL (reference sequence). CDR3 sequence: CASSLMTGGLETQYF. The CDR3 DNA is TGTGCCAGCAGCCTAATGACAGGGGGCCTAGAGACCCAGTACTTC.

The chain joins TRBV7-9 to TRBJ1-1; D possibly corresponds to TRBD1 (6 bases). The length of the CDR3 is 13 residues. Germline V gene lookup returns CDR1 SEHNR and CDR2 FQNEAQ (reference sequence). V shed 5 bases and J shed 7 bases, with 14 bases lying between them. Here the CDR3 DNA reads TGTGCCAGCAGCGCAGCTCCGGACAGTGAAGCTTTCTTT. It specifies CASSAAPDSEAFF.

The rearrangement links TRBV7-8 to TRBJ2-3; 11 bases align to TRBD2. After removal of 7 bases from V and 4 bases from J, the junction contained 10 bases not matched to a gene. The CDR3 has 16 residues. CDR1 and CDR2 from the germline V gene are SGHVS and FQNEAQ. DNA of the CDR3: TGTGCCAGCAACCCTAGCGGGGGGTCACCCCCAGATACGCAGTATTTT. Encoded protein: CASNPSGGSPPDTQYF.

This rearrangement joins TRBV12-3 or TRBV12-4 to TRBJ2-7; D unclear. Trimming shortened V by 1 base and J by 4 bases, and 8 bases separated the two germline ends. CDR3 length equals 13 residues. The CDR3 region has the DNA TGTGCCAGCAGTTTAGGCGGTTTGTACGAGCAGTACTTC. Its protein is CASSLGGLYEQYF.

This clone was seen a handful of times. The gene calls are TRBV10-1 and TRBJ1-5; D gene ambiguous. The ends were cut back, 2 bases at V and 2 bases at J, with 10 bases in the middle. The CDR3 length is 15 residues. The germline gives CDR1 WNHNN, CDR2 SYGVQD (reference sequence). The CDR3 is CASSEEEARNQPQHF. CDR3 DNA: TGCGCCAGCAGTGAGGAGGAGGCGCGCAATCAGCCCCAGCATTTT.

The CDR3 nucleotides read TGTGCCAGCAGTTACGGGACTTTATATGGAAACACCATATATTTT. Protein sequence: CASSYGTLYGNTIYF. This chain connects TRBV25-1 to TRBJ1-3; a possible D gene is TRBD1 (5 bases). The CDR3 has 15 residues. Per germline, CDR1 MGHDK and CDR2 SYGVNS. V lost 5 bases and J 3 bases, leaving 14 bases between the germline ends.

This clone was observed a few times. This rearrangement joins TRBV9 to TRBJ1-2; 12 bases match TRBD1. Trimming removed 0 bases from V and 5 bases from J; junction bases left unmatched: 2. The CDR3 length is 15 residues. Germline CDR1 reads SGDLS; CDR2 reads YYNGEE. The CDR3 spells CASSVGGQGAYGYTF. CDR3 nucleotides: TGTGCCAGCAGCGTAGGGGGACAGGGGGCTTATGGCTACACCTTC.

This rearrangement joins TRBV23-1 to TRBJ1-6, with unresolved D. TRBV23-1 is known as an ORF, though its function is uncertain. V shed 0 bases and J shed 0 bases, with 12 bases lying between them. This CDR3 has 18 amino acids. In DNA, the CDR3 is TGCGCCAGCAGTCAATCACCTGGACGGGGCTCCTATAATTCACCCCTCCACTTT. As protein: CASSQSPGRGSYNSPLHF.

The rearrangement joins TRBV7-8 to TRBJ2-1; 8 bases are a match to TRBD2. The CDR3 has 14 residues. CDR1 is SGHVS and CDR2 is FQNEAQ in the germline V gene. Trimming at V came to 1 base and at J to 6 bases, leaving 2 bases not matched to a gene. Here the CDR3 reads CASSLESGGNEQFF. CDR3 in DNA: TGTGCCAGCAGCTTAGAGAGCGGGGGCAATGAGCAGTTCTTC.